A selection of T cell receptor beta chains follows, all from one sample in a study of blood T cell repertoires in COVID-19. Sequenced by immunoSEQ multiplex PCR; TCRdb stores in-frame clones only, minus some. Of about 140,000 clones in the sample, approximately 90% are singletons; the top ten hold roughly 8%. The source material was peripheral blood. These TCRs come from a woman aged 50 to 65 with active or convalescent COVID-19. CDR3s include the opening cysteine and the closing phenylalanine or tryptophan. The D gene is left open where the match is weak. Not every row has a clone size; where given, it reads once, few, many or a size class.

v_call: TRBV12-5; d_call: NA; j_call: TRBJ2-2; cdr3_length: 13; clone_size: NA; cdr3_aa: CASGLEALGELFF; cdr3_nt: TGTGCTAGTGGTCTCGAAGCCCTCGGGGAGCTGTTTTTT
v_call: TRBV18; d_call: NA; j_call: TRBJ1-3; cdr3_length: 17; clone_size: NA; cdr3_aa: CASSPSLYSDSGNTIYF; cdr3_nt: TGTGCCAGCTCACCAAGTCTGTACAGTGACTCTGGAAACACCATATATTTT
v_call: TRBV5-4; d_call: NA; j_call: TRBJ1-2; cdr3_length: 15; clone_size: few; cdr3_aa: CASSSTSAGDYGYTF; cdr3_nt: TGTGCCAGCAGCAGCACCTCGGCAGGGGACTATGGCTACACCTTC
v_call: TRBV27; d_call: TRBD2; j_call: TRBJ2-7; cdr3_length: 21; clone_size: NA; cdr3_aa: CASSPHTTTEGQREGLDEQYF; cdr3_nt: TGTGCCAGCAGTCCTCACACAACGACCGAGGGCCAGCGGGAGGGCTTAGACGAGCAGTACTTC
v_call: TRBV30; d_call: NA; j_call: TRBJ2-7; cdr3_length: 14; clone_size: NA; cdr3_aa: CAWSVRYRDYEQYF; cdr3_nt: TGTGCCTGGAGTGTAAGGTACAGAGACTACGAGCAGTACTTC
v_call: TRBV11-3; d_call: NA; j_call: TRBJ2-2; cdr3_length: 16; clone_size: few; cdr3_aa: CASSDALGFAGGELFF; cdr3_nt: TGTGCCAGCAGCGACGCTCTCGGGTTTGCTGGCGGGGAGCTGTTTTTT
v_call: TRBV19; d_call: TRBD1; j_call: TRBJ1-3; cdr3_length: 15; clone_size: NA; cdr3_aa: CASIPDRFSGNTIYF; cdr3_nt: TGTGCCAGTATCCCGGACAGGTTCTCTGGAAACACCATATATTTT
v_call: TRBV5-4; d_call: NA; j_call: TRBJ2-2; cdr3_length: 17; clone_size: NA; cdr3_aa: CASSFASILHGGGELFF; cdr3_nt: TGTGCCAGCAGCTTCGCTAGCATCCTCCACGGTGGCGGGGAGCTGTTTTTT
v_call: TRBV23-1; d_call: TRBD2; j_call: TRBJ2-7; cdr3_length: 14; clone_size: NA; cdr3_aa: CASSQRTSGGEQYF; cdr3_nt: TGCGCCAGCAGTCAAAGGACTAGCGGTGGGGAGCAGTACTTC
v_call: TRBV23-1; d_call: NA; j_call: TRBJ1-5; cdr3_length: 17; clone_size: NA; cdr3_aa: CASSQGGSTGFNQPQHF; cdr3_nt: TGCGCCAGCAGTCAGGGGGGTTCCACAGGATTCAATCAGCCCCAGCATTTT
v_call: TRBV11-3; d_call: NA; j_call: TRBJ2-2; cdr3_length: 13; clone_size: NA; cdr3_aa: CASSFSGSGELFF; cdr3_nt: TGTGCCAGCAGCTTTTCAGGTTCCGGGGAGCTGTTTTTT
v_call: TRBV7-6; d_call: NA; j_call: TRBJ1-1; cdr3_length: 15; clone_size: NA; cdr3_aa: CASSLEVAVNTEAFF; cdr3_nt: TGTGCCAGCAGCTTAGAAGTGGCGGTGAACACTGAAGCTTTCTTT
v_call: TRBV19; d_call: NA; j_call: TRBJ2-7; cdr3_length: 15; clone_size: NA; cdr3_aa: CASTPSGRGSYEQYF; cdr3_nt: TGTGCCAGTACACCGTCAGGGCGGGGAAGCTACGAGCAGTACTTC
v_call: TRBV29-1; d_call: TRBD1; j_call: TRBJ1-1; cdr3_length: 16; clone_size: NA; cdr3_aa: CSARPPGQGADTEAFF; cdr3_nt: TGCAGCGCCCGACCCCCGGGACAGGGGGCTGACACTGAAGCTTTCTTT
v_call: TRBV27; d_call: NA; j_call: TRBJ2-5; cdr3_length: 14; clone_size: NA; cdr3_aa: CASSLSFPGETQYF; cdr3_nt: TGTGCCAGCAGTTTATCGTTCCCGGGAGAGACCCAGTACTTC
v_call: TRBV20-1; d_call: NA; j_call: TRBJ1-5; cdr3_length: 15; clone_size: once; cdr3_aa: CSASRGTLSNQPQHF; cdr3_nt: TGCAGTGCTAGTCGCGGGACTCTCAGCAATCAGCCCCAGCATTTT
v_call: TRBV27; d_call: TRBD2; j_call: TRBJ2-2; cdr3_length: 16; clone_size: NA; cdr3_aa: CASSYWTSANTGELFF; cdr3_nt: TGTGCCAGCAGTTATTGGACTAGCGCCAACACCGGGGAGCTGTTTTTT
v_call: TRBV12-5; d_call: TRBD1; j_call: TRBJ1-3; cdr3_length: 15; clone_size: once; cdr3_aa: CASGLARDSGNTIYF; cdr3_nt: TGTGCTAGTGGTTTGGCCCGGGACAGCGGAAACACCATATATTTT
v_call: TRBV12-5; d_call: NA; j_call: TRBJ1-1; cdr3_length: 16; clone_size: NA; cdr3_aa: CASGLVISRVRTEAFF; cdr3_nt: TGTGCTAGTGGTTTGGTAATTTCGAGGGTACGGACTGAAGCTTTCTTT
v_call: TRBV28; d_call: NA; j_call: TRBJ2-7; cdr3_length: 12; clone_size: NA; cdr3_aa: CASSLARYEQYF; cdr3_nt: TGTGCCAGCAGTTTGGCCCGCTACGAGCAGTACTTC
v_call: TRBV6-5; d_call: NA; j_call: TRBJ1-3; cdr3_length: 16; clone_size: NA; cdr3_aa: CASSYSFSGIINTIYF; cdr3_nt: TGTGCCAGCAGTTACTCGTTCTCAGGGATAATAAACACCATATATTTT
v_call: TRBV13; d_call: NA; j_call: TRBJ1-1; cdr3_length: 16; clone_size: once; cdr3_aa: CASSLVLSHENTEAFF; cdr3_nt: TGTGCCAGCAGCTTAGTATTGAGCCACGAGAACACTGAAGCTTTCTTT
v_call: TRBV2; d_call: TRBD2; j_call: TRBJ2-1; cdr3_length: 17; clone_size: NA; cdr3_aa: CASSPLSGLALYNEQFF; cdr3_nt: TGTGCCAGCAGTCCGCTTAGCGGACTAGCACTATACAATGAGCAGTTCTTC
v_call: TRBV24-1; d_call: NA; j_call: TRBJ2-7; cdr3_length: 13; clone_size: NA; cdr3_aa: CATSARRGGEQYF; cdr3_nt: TGTGCCACCAGTGCGCGGAGGGGGGGCGAGCAGTACTTC
v_call: TRBV6-2/TRBV6-3; d_call: NA; j_call: TRBJ2-7; cdr3_length: 14; clone_size: NA; cdr3_aa: CASSYTGIAREQYF; cdr3_nt: TGTGCCAGCAGTTACACGGGTATTGCTAGGGAGCAGTACTTC
v_call: TRBV29-1; d_call: NA; j_call: TRBJ1-3; cdr3_length: 16; clone_size: NA; cdr3_aa: CSVEVGKTGKGNTIYF; cdr3_nt: TGCAGCGTTGAAGTGGGGAAAACAGGGAAAGGAAACACCATATATTTT
v_call: TRBV4-3; d_call: NA; j_call: TRBJ1-5; cdr3_length: 15; clone_size: once; cdr3_aa: CASSQDLAPGWPQHF; cdr3_nt: TGCGCCAGCAGCCAAGATCTGGCCCCGGGGTGGCCCCAGCATTTT
v_call: TRBV13; d_call: NA; j_call: TRBJ1-1; cdr3_length: 12; clone_size: NA; cdr3_aa: CASSSGSTEAFF; cdr3_nt: TGTGCCAGCAGCTCAGGGAGCACTGAAGCTTTCTTT
v_call: TRBV19; d_call: NA; j_call: TRBJ1-2; cdr3_length: 12; clone_size: NA; cdr3_aa: CASRAGDYGYTF; cdr3_nt: TGTGCCAGTAGGGCCGGAGACTATGGCTACACCTTC
v_call: TRBV12-5; d_call: TRBD2; j_call: TRBJ2-1; cdr3_length: 21; clone_size: NA; cdr3_aa: CASGFPGAGPTGLAGWNEQFF; cdr3_nt: TGTGCTAGTGGCTTCCCGGGTGCGGGTCCCACGGGACTAGCGGGGTGGAATGAGCAGTTCTTC
v_call: TRBV7-6; d_call: TRBD1; j_call: TRBJ2-7; cdr3_length: 13; clone_size: NA; cdr3_aa: CASGDRSSYEQYF; cdr3_nt: TGTGCCAGCGGGGACAGGAGCTCCTACGAGCAGTACTTC
v_call: TRBV7-6; d_call: NA; j_call: TRBJ2-5; cdr3_length: 15; clone_size: NA; cdr3_aa: CASSSQDSNQETQYF; cdr3_nt: TGTGCCAGCAGCTCGCAGGACAGCAATCAAGAGACCCAGTACTTC